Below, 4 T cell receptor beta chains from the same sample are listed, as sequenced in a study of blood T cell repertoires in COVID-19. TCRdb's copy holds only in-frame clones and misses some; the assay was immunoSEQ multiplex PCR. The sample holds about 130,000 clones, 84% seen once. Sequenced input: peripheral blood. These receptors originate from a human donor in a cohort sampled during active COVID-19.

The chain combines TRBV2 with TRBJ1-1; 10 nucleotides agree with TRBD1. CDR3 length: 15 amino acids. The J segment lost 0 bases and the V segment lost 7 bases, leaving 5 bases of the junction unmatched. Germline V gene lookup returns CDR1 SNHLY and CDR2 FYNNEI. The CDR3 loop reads CASNRQGAVNTEAFF. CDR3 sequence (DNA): TGTGCCAGCAATCGACAGGGGGCGGTGAACACTGAAGCTTTCTTT.

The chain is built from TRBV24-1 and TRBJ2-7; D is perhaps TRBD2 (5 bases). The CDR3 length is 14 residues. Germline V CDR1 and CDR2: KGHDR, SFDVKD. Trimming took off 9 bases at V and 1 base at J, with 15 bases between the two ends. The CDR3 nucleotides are TGTGCCACCCCAAAGCGGAGTCCGTCCTACGAGCAGTACGTC. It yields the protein CATPKRSPSYEQYV.

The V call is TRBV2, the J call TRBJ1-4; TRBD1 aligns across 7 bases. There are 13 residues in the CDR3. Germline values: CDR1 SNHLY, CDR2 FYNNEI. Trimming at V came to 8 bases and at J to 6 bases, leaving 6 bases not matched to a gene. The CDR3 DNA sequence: TGTGCCAGCCGGAGGGGGCTTGATGAAAAACTGTTTTTT. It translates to CASRRGLDEKLFF.

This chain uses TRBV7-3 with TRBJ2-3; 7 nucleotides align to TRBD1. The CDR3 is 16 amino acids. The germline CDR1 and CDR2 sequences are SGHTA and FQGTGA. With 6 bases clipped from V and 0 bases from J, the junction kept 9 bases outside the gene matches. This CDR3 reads CASSKNPGQSTDTQYF. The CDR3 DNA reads TGTGCCAGCAGTAAGAACCCGGGACAGAGCACAGATACGCAGTATTTT.